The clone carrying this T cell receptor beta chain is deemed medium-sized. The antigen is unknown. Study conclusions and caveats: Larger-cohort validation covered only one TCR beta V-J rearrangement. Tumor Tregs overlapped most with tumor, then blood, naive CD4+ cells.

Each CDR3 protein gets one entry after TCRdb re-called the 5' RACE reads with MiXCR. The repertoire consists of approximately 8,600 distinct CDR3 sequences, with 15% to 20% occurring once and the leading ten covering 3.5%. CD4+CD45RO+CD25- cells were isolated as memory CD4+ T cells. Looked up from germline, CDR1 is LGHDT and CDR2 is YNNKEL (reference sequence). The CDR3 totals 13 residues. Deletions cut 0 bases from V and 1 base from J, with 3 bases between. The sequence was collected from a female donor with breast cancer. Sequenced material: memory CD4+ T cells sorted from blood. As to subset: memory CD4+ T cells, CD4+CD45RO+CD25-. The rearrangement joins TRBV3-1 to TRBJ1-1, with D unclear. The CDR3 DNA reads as TGTGCCAGCAGCCAAGAGGAGAACACTGAAGCTTTCTTT. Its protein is CASSQEENTEAFF.